Each of the 18 T cell receptor beta chains below was sequenced from the same sample in a study of T cells in Graves' hyperthyroidism and ophthalmopathy. It was RNA transcripts that yielded the amplified TCR beta CDR3 regions. The HTBI primer set served for first-round RT-PCR of the TCR CDR3. MiXCR, run by TCRdb on the multiplex PCR reads, gives a single entry per CDR3 protein. The table lists hundreds of thousands of distinct CDR3 sequences, around 42% of them singletons, with just over 8% in the top ten. The sequenced material came from peripheral blood or thyroid tissue (not recorded which). Source of these receptors: a woman between 18 and 29 years old with Graves' hyperthyroidism.

The V and J genes are TRBV7-2 and TRBJ2-2; 10 positions agree with TRBD1. The CDR3 is made up of 18 amino acids. Germline lookup yields CDR1 SGHTA and CDR2 FQGNSA. Trimming removed 3 bases from V and 6 bases from J; junction bases left unmatched: 13. The CDR3 coding sequence is TGTGCCAGCAGCTTGGGGCCAGGGACAGGGGTAGGAGCCGGGGAGCTGTTTTTT. As protein: CASSLGPGTGVGAGELFF.

This chain links TRBV12-3 or TRBV12-4 with TRBJ1-1, with D unresolved. Between the trimmed V and J ends, which lost 4 bases and 7 bases, there was a span of 16 bases. CDR3 length equals 14 residues. The CDR3 region is CASSSGRSRGEAFF. The DNA of the CDR3 is TGTGCCAGCAGTTCAGGACGGAGCCGGGGTGAAGCTTTCTTT.

Concerning this clonotype itself: The CDR3 does not close with the conserved phenylalanine or tryptophan, likely indicating a read error. The DNA is left out, because the CDR3 cannot be placed on it with certainty; the CDR3 is given as TCRdb lists it. The chain has TRBV19 and TRBJ1-1; TRBD1, the table's D call, was not compared with the DNA. CDR1 is LNHDA, CDR2 SQIVND, per germline (reference sequence). The CDR3 adds up to 15 amino acids, both ends counted. CDR3 region: CASSPDRLMNTEALS.

In this sample, this clonotype turned up many times. This chain joins TRBV29-1 and TRBJ1-2, with a tentative D call TRBD1 (6 bases). The CDR3 is 11 residues long. The germline V gene has CDR1 SQVTM and CDR2 ANQGSEA. The V and J ends lost 4 bases and 8 bases respectively, with 11 bases between them. The CDR3 sequence: CSVGGAEGYTF. DNA of the CDR3: TGCAGCGTTGGGGGGGCGGAGGGCTACACCTTC.

The V call is TRBV25-1, the J call TRBJ1-1, with D possibly matching TRBD1 (6 bases). Trimming removed 4 bases at V and 10 bases at J, with 22 bases between. Germline V gene data show CDR1 as MGHDK and CDR2 as SYGVNS. The CDR3 has 15 residues. The CDR3 DNA is TGTGCCAGCAGTGCGAGTCACAGGGCTCGAGGGGGAGCTTTCTTT. Its translation is CASSASHRARGGAFF.

The chain is built from TRBV9 and TRBJ2-2, with 7 bases that match TRBD2. Trimming at V came to 1 base and at J to 6 bases, leaving 0 bases not matched to a gene. The CDR3 runs 13 residues. Per the germline V gene, CDR1 is SGDLS and CDR2 is YYNGEE. The CDR3 nucleotides read TGTGCCAGCAGCGTACTAGCGGCCGGGGAGCTGTTTTTT. This translates into CASSVLAAGELFF.

The chain has TRBV10-3 and TRBJ1-1; D is uncertain. Germline CDR1 is ENHRY and CDR2 is SYGVKD. V shed 3 bases and J shed 4 bases, with 9 bases lying between them. The length of the CDR3 is 13 residues. The CDR3 sequence is CAISDSQSTEAFF. In DNA form, the CDR3 reads TGTGCCATCAGTGACAGTCAAAGCACTGAAGCTTTCTTT.

With regard to this clonotype: One end of the junction does not line up with germline, which may come from a read error. This chain joins TRBV7-7 and TRBJ2-7; D is tentatively TRBD1 or TRBD2 (5 bases each). The CDR3 has 12 amino acids. The germline V gene has CDR1 SSHAT and CDR2 FNYEAQ (reference sequence). Written as DNA, the CDR3 is TGCGCCAGCAGCCATATGGGGGACGAGCAGTACTTC. The encoded protein is CASSHMGDEQYF. The entire variable domain, with the rest obtained from reference TRBV7-7 and TRBJ2-7, is as follows: GAGVSQSPRYKVTKRGQDVTLRCDPISSHATLYWYQQALGQGPEFLTYFNYEAQPDKSGLPSDRFSAERPEGSISTLTIQRTEQRDSAMYRCASSHMGDEQYFGPGTRLTVT.

This sequence joins TRBV7-2 and TRBJ2-7; 7 positions agree with TRBD1. Looked up from germline, CDR1 is SGHTA and CDR2 is FQGNSA. V gave up 1 base and J gave up 7 bases; unmatched junction bases: 7. The CDR3 has 14 residues. DNA of the CDR3: TGTGCCAGCAGCTTAGACAGGGGAGCCAATGAGCAGTACTTC. This encodes CASSLDRGANEQYF.

This clonotype has ten or more counts. The V and J genes are TRBV25-1 and TRBJ2-7; D possibly matches TRBD1 or TRBD2 (6 bases each). Germline CDR1 MGHDK, CDR2 SYGVNS. V shed 1 base and J shed 2 bases, with 15 bases lying between them. The CDR3 has 16 amino acids. The CDR3 sequence: CASSELGGSNPYEQYF. In DNA form, the CDR3 reads TGTGCCAGCAGTGAATTGGGGGGCAGTAACCCCTACGAGCAGTACTTC.

In the case of this clonotype: This likely comes from a read error, as the CDR3 has no conserved phenylalanine or tryptophan at its end. The DNA is left out, because the CDR3 cannot be placed on it with certainty; the CDR3 is given as TCRdb lists it. This rearrangement joins TRBV7-9 to TRBJ1-1; the table names TRBD1, a call not compared with the DNA. The V gene's germline CDR1 is SEHNR and CDR2 FQNEAQ (reference sequence). The CDR3 is 9 amino acids long, termini counted. The CDR3 here is CASSAGGAT.

With respect to this clonotype: The conserved phenylalanine or tryptophan is not found at the CDR3 terminus, so this likely reflects a read error. The chain has TRBV7-8 and TRBJ2-5; D may be TRBD1 (6 bases). The length of the CDR3 is 15 residues. Germline CDR1 and CDR2: SGHVS and FQNEAQ. Trimming took off 4 bases at V and 4 bases at J, with 16 bases between the two ends. The CDR3 DNA reads as TGTGCCAGCAGCTCCACCGGGACAACAAGAGAGACCCAGTACCTC. Its protein product is CASSSTGTTRETQYL.

A single count supports this clonotype. This chain links TRBV15 with TRBJ2-6; D unclear. This CDR3 is 18 amino acids long. Trimming removed 3 bases at V and 0 bases at J, with 15 bases between. In germline, CDR1 is LNHNV, CDR2 YYDKDF (reference sequence). This CDR3 reads CATSSYSSSISGANVLTF. In DNA form, the CDR3 reads TGTGCCACCAGCAGTTACTCGAGTAGCATCTCTGGGGCCAACGTCCTGACTTTC.

This chain joins TRBV14 and TRBJ1-1; 8 nucleotides match TRBD1. CDR1 SGHDN and CDR2 FVKESK come from the germline V gene. V lost 4 bases, J lost 11 bases, and 6 bases stayed unmatched. The CDR3 spans 12 residues. The CDR3 DNA reads TGTGCCAGCAGCCCACAGGGGGGCCAGGCTTTCTTT. Translated, it gives CASSPQGGQAFF.

This sequence joins TRBV7-9 and TRBJ1-4; D is unclear. CDR1 and CDR2 (germline): SEHNR, FQNEAQ (reference sequence). V lost 1 base, J lost 8 bases, and 11 bases lay in between. The CDR3 loop spans 14 amino acids. CDR3 residues: CASSLESRSEKLFF. The CDR3 nucleotides are TGTGCCAGCAGCTTAGAAAGTCGGAGCGAAAAACTGTTTTTT.

The chain links TRBV2 to TRBJ1-1, with D hard to call. With 6 bases removed from V and 1 base from J, the gap between germline ends came to 18 bases. Germline CDR1 SNHLY, CDR2 FYNNEI. The CDR3 covers 16 residues. The CDR3, as DNA: TGTGCCAGCAGGGAGACATTTGGGGTTGGGAACACTGAAGCTTTCTTT. This translates into CASRETFGVGNTEAFF.

About this clonotype itself: The conserved phenylalanine or tryptophan is not found at the CDR3 terminus, so this likely reflects a read error. The DNA is omitted, as the CDR3 cannot be located on it reliably, and the CDR3 follows TCRdb's listing. V usage is TRBV15 and J usage is TRBJ1-4; the tabulated D call, TRBD1, remains unverified against the DNA. CDR1 and CDR2 from the germline V gene are LNHNV and YYDKDF (reference sequence). The CDR3 spans 11 amino acids, including both terminal residues. The CDR3 spells CATSSGTTSGY.

The chain combines TRBV6-5 with TRBJ1-5; TRBD1 matches 7 bases. Trimming took 4 bases from V and 3 from J; bases not matched to a gene: 6. Germline V gene sequence: CDR1 MNHEY, CDR2 SVGAGI. The CDR3 length is 15 residues. This CDR3 reads CASSLGQKINQPQHF. DNA for the CDR3: TGTGCCAGCAGTTTGGGACAGAAAATCAATCAGCCCCAGCATTTT.